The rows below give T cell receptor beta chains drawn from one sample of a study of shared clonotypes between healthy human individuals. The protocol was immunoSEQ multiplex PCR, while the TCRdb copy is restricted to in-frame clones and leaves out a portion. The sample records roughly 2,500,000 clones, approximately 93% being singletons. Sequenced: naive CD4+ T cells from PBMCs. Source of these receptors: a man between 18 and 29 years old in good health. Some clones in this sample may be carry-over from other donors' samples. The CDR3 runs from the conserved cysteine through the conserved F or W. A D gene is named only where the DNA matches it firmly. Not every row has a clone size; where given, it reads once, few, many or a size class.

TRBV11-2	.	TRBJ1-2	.	CASSIAPEHGYTF	TGTGCCAGCAGTATAGCCCCTGAACATGGCTACACCTTC
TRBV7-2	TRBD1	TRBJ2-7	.	CASSVTGQVGEQYF	TGTGCCAGCAGCGTGACAGGGCAGGTCGGCGAGCAGTACTTC
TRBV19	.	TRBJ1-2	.	CASRLGNYGYTF	TGTGCCAGTAGACTGGGCAACTATGGCTACACCTTC
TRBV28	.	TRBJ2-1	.	CASRRWQNEQFF	TGTGCCAGCAGACGGTGGCAGAATGAGCAGTTCTTC
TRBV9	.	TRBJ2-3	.	CASSVAGIRTDTQYF	TGTGCCAGCAGCGTAGCGGGAATTCGCACAGATACGCAGTATTTT
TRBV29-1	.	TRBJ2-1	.	CSVSHGSSYNEQFF	TGCAGCGTTTCACACGGGAGCTCCTACAATGAGCAGTTCTTC
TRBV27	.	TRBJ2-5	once	CASSLIGTGIGTQYF	TGTGCCAGCAGTTTGATTGGGACGGGGATCGGGACCCAGTACTTC
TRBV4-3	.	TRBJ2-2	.	CASSQAGTGELFF	TGCGCCAGCAGCCAAGCAGGGACCGGGGAGCTGTTTTTT
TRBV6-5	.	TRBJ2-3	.	CASSLQGGTQYF	TGTGCCAGCAGCCTACAGGGAGGAACGCAGTATTTT
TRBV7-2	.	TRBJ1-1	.	CASNPTGEVEAFF	TGTGCCAGCAACCCCACGGGAGAGGTTGAAGCTTTCTTT
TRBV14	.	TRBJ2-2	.	CASSQEGTRTGELFF	TGTGCCAGCAGCCAAGAGGGAACTCGTACCGGGGAGCTGTTTTTT
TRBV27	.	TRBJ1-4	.	CASSFGNRAEKLFF	TGTGCCAGCAGTTTCGGGAACAGGGCTGAAAAACTGTTTTTT
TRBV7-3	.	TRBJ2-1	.	CASSRRSGNEQFF	TGTGCCAGCAGTCGTCGGTCGGGCAATGAGCAGTTCTTC
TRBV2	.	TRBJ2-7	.	CASSTNRVFYEQYF	TGTGCCAGCAGTACCAACAGGGTTTTCTACGAGCAGTACTTC
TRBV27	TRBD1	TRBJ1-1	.	CASSYGDRRNTEAFF	TGTGCCAGCAGTTACGGGGACAGGCGGAACACTGAAGCTTTCTTT
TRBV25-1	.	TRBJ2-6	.	CASADSGANVLTF	TGTGCCAGCGCTGACTCTGGGGCCAACGTCCTGACTTTC
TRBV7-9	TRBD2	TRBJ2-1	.	CASRIPGLAGGEQFF	TGTGCCAGCAGGATACCGGGACTAGCGGGAGGTGAGCAGTTCTTC
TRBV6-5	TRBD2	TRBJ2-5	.	CASSYRTSGEETQYF	TGTGCCAGCAGTTACCGGACTAGCGGAGAAGAGACCCAGTACTTC
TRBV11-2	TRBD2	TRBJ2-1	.	CASSLERNLASGGNEQFF	TGTGCCAGCAGCTTAGAGAGGAATTTGGCTAGCGGTGGAAATGAGCAGTTCTTC
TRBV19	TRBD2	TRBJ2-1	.	CASGGLAAYNEQFF	TGTGCCAGCGGGGGACTAGCGGCCTACAATGAGCAGTTCTTC
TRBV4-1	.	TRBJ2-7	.	CASSQARDSNSYEQYF	TGCGCCAGCAGCCAGGCCCGGGACTCCAATTCCTACGAGCAGTACTTC
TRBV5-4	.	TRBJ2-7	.	CASSARTGQLFYEQYF	TGTGCCAGCAGCGCGAGGACCGGACAACTCTTCTACGAGCAGTACTTC
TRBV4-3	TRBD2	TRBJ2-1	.	CASSQDESGRVYEQFF	TGCGCCAGCAGCCAAGATGAAAGCGGGAGGGTCTATGAGCAGTTCTTC
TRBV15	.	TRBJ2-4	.	CATRLTGRGLAKNIQYF	TGTGCCACCCGATTGACAGGCAGGGGTCTAGCCAAAAACATTCAGTACTTC
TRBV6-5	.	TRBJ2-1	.	CASSYNREQFF	TGTGCCAGCAGTTACAACCGTGAGCAGTTCTTC
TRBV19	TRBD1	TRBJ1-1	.	CASSMRTGGMNTEAFF	TGTGCCAGTAGTATGCGGACAGGGGGGATGAACACTGAAGCTTTCTTT
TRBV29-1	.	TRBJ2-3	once	CSVESGGSDTQYF	TGCAGCGTTGAATCGGGGGGCTCAGATACGCAGTATTTT
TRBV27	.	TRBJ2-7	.	CASSFGTRVSSYEQYF	TGTGCCAGCAGTTTTGGGACCCGAGTTAGCTCCTACGAGCAGTACTTC
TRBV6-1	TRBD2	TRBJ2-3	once	CASSEALRRGSGRDTQYF	TGTGCCAGCAGTGAAGCGCTAAGGAGGGGTAGCGGGAGGGATACGCAGTATTTT
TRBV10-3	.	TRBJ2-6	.	CAISESSGGGANVLTF	TGTGCCATCAGTGAGTCGAGTGGGGGCGGGGCCAACGTCCTGACTTTC
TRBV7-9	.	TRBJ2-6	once	CASSGSQDLANVLTF	TGTGCCAGCAGCGGCTCACAGGACTTGGCCAACGTCCTGACTTTC
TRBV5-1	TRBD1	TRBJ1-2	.	CASRVTGGGYGYTF	TGCGCCAGCAGGGTGACAGGGGGAGGTTATGGCTACACCTTC
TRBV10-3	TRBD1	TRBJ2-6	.	CAIRDGTGTGANVLTF	TGTGCCATCAGAGACGGGACAGGGACTGGGGCCAACGTCCTGACTTTC
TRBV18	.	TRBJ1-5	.	CASSPEAPNSNQPQHF	TGTGCCAGCTCACCAGAGGCACCTAATAGCAATCAGCCCCAGCATTTT
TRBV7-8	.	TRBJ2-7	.	CASSLRRPYEQYF	TGTGCCAGCAGCTTACGGCGACCCTACGAGCAGTACTTC
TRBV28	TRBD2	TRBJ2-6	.	CASSSLRRTSLVGANVLTF	TGTGCCAGCAGTTCACTTCGACGGACTAGCTTGGTTGGGGCCAACGTCCTGACTTTC
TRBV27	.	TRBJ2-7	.	CASSFSSSYEQYF	TGTGCCAGCAGTTTCTCTAGCTCCTACGAGCAGTACTTC
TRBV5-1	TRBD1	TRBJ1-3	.	CASSQDRGSGNTIYF	TGCGCCAGCAGCCAAGACAGGGGCTCTGGAAACACCATATATTTT
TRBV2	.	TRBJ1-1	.	CASSETQTGGTEAFF	TGTGCCAGCAGTGAAACCCAGACAGGTGGAACTGAAGCTTTCTTT
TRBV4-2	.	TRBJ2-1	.	CASSQERLPSGDEQFF	TGTGCCAGCAGCCAAGAGCGGCTACCTTCGGGGGATGAGCAGTTCTTC
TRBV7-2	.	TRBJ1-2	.	CASSPAAGDGRGYTF	TGTGCCAGCAGCCCCGCGGCAGGGGACGGTCGGGGCTACACCTTC
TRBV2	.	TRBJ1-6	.	CASSEATSRLHF	TGTGCCAGCAGTGAAGCGACATCACGCCTCCACTTT
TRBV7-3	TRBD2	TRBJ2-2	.	CASSRQAGVAGELFF	TGTGCCAGCAGCCGTCAAGCGGGAGTTGCCGGGGAGCTGTTTTTT
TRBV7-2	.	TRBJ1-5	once	CASSLFGGWEPQHF	TGTGCCAGCAGCTTATTTGGGGGGTGGGAGCCCCAGCATTTT
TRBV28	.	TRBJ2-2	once	CASRLQGNTGELFF	TGTGCCAGCAGACTACAGGGGAACACCGGGGAGCTGTTTTTT
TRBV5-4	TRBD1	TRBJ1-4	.	CASSSTGGGGEKLFF	TGTGCCAGCAGCTCCACAGGGGGCGGGGGTGAAAAACTGTTTTTT
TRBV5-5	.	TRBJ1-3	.	CASSLIAHSGNTIYF	TGTGCCAGCAGCTTAATTGCCCACTCCGGAAACACCATATATTTT
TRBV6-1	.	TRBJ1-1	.	CASSATQQGLEAFF	TGTGCCAGCAGTGCAACACAACAGGGTCTTGAAGCTTTCTTT
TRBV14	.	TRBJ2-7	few	CASSHGVAQYF	TGTGCCAGCAGCCACGGGGTTGCGCAGTACTTC
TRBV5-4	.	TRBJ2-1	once	CASSGTVRGGSYNEQFF	TGTGCCAGCAGCGGGACTGTTCGCGGCGGATCCTACAATGAGCAGTTCTTC
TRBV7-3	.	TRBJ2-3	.	CASSLYSYTDTQYF	TGTGCCAGCAGCTTGTACTCGTACACAGATACGCAGTATTTT
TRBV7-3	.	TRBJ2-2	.	CASSLKLGGTGELFF	TGTGCCAGCAGCTTAAAGTTAGGGGGCACCGGGGAGCTGTTTTTT
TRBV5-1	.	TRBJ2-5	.	CASRRSGAGETQYF	TGCGCCAGCAGACGGTCAGGGGCAGGGGAGACCCAGTACTTC
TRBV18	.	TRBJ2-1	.	CASSPTGGTYNEQFF	TGTGCCAGCTCACCAACCGGAGGCACCTACAATGAGCAGTTCTTC
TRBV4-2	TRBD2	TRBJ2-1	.	CASSQPGGRGNEQFF	TGTGCCAGCAGCCAACCGGGGGGGAGGGGCAATGAGCAGTTCTTC